This T cell receptor (beta chain) emerged from a study of cytomegalovirus exposure and HLA in healthy donors (dated by TCRdb to 2017 to 2019). Background on the whole study: In an earlier analysis of roughly 500 of the donors, under 300 Gb of sequence data and 90 million to 120 million unique TCR beta sequences from 150 million to 200 million T cells were reported. To study patterns of TCR occurrence, a later analysis re-analyzed previously published TCR beta repertoires from 550 to 800 donors and added high-resolution HLA genotyping. Donor age, sex, ethnicity and CMV serostatus were compiled alongside the repertoire data. A separate validation cohort of roughly 130 different subjects was used in addition to the approximately 610-subject first cohort. HLA typing covered class I and class II loci at four-digit resolution. About 5 DR-DQ haplotypes were handled as single units for association and clustering, since linkage in the cohort was strong. Roughly 300 gigabases of sequencing data and around 88 million unique TCR sequences made up an early release that covered some 640 HLA-typed donors. In a later genetic analysis, genome-wide SNP genotypes for 398 of the 666 donors were used, and that subset was treated as a discovery cohort. Among some 400 genotyped donors of the cohort, an average of about 240,000 unique TCR beta nucleotide sequences were sequenced per donor, roughly 20% of them non-productive. An earlier analysis of approximately 630 of the donors applied high-throughput TCR beta sequencing to assess whether each TCR beta V gene segment acted as functional or pseudogenic. All discovery cohort repertoires had been generated on a single sequencing platform. Of the 300 to 450 genotyped donors, less than 90% were placed in the genetic ancestry cluster associated with self-reported Caucasian donors. The T cell repertoires of 666 subjects were profiled by immunosequencing and related to cytomegalovirus serostatus. The study aimed to test whether cataloging public T cell receptors could reveal signatures of past pathogen exposure. High-throughput TCR immunosequencing, statistical association of individual TCRs with disease status, and machine learning were combined to predict cytomegalovirus infection status. Typing coverage differed by locus: A, B, C, DRB1 and DQB1 were typed in roughly 629-630 donors, DQA1 in approximately 520, DPA1 in 600 to 610, and DPB1 in 400 to 480. In the later analysis, no new phenotypic data were used to find candidate immune exposures; instead, reliance was placed on TCR beta sequences and their occurrence across donors. Results and caveats for the whole study, not just this receptor: An earlier analysis of around 600 of the donors showed that most TCR beta V segments appeared in productive rearrangements either about 87% or about 30% of the time, which broadly matched IMGT annotations. In both the original and validation cohorts, the classifier was reported to diagnose cytomegalovirus status with high specificity and sensitivity. Compared with equally common non-associated chains, HLA-associated TCR beta chains in a later analysis were more clonally expanded and had lower generation probabilities. Sequencing depth was assumed to be roughly uniform across donors in the presence/absence analyses, though that assumption may not hold. The sequencing pipeline was judged likely to have produced a cluster of highly shared sequence variants as a technical artifact. According to a later analysis, TCR association rates differed among HLA loci, with DRB1 alleles showing the most associated TCRs and HLA-C alleles showing the fewest. Because counts were too low, fewer than 20 rarely observed V segments, including chromosome 9 orphons, were excluded from the earlier analysis of 500 to 700 of the donors. Strong co-occurrence of HLA alleles, especially DR and DQ, made assigning TCR associations to individual alleles difficult. The 87-base-pair reads could not distinguish some IMGT-functional V segments, including TRBV6-2 and TRBV6-3, so those segments were excluded. A few of the identified cytomegalovirus-associated TCR beta chains were confirmed in vitro to be specific for cytomegalovirus antigens. The authors suggested that the approach could potentially be extended to other disease states and immunological phenotypes. A further reported finding was that TCR beta sequences accurately predicted the HLA-A and HLA-B alleles for most subjects in the first cohort. HLA typing was unavailable for some donors at each locus, so association tests used only the typed subset. A later analysis reported that several top co-occurrence clusters appeared linked to parvovirus B19, influenza, CMV and Epstein-Barr virus. A total of around 150 TCR beta chains were listed by the study as associated with cytomegalovirus. A later genetic analysis reported fewer N-insertions in productive TCRs among donors in an Asian-associated ancestry cluster than the roughly 700-donor mean. Across donors, most TCR sequences were observed very rarely, whereas some public TCRs were present in many individuals. In this cohort, only TCR beta chains were sequenced, and detectable features were limited by the absence of alpha or paired-chain data. Correlated functional status among segregating V segments might be attributable to linkage disequilibrium, but an unknown experimental factor could not be ruled out. An association between a missense DCLRE1C variant and V-gene and J-gene trimming of TCR beta chains was found in a later genetic analysis and replicated in an independent cohort. A later analysis found that most CMV-associated TCR beta chains appeared HLA-restricted, with HLA associations seemingly driven largely by CMV exposure. For the cohort, immune exposure information was limited to CMV serostatus. Specific HLA alleles were associated with some 15,000 TCR beta sequences at a false discovery rate of 0.05 in a later analysis.

According to the germline V gene, CDR1 reads SNHLY and CDR2 reads FYNNEI. The CDR3 holds 16 amino acids from the cysteine to the phenylalanine. CDR3 DNA is the only sequence kept; it has 48 bases, read in frame from the first base. V loses 5 bases, J loses 0 bases, and the germline ends lie 14 bases apart. The library relied on the immunoSEQ multiplex PCR assay. For the multiplex PCR, a mixture combining 60 forward primers for TCR Vbeta segments and 13 reverse primers for TCR Jbeta segments was used. A multiplex PCR assay on genomic DNA amplified the CDR3 region of rearranged TCR beta genes. The Illumina HiSeq System was used to sequence the amplified TCR beta libraries as 87-base-pair reads. Per the authors' processing: A later analysis tallied roughly 78 million unique TCR beta chains across the 666 repertoires, and around 9.9 million of those chains were shared by two or more donors. Raw reads were error-corrected and collapsed into unique sequences with a nearest-neighbor algorithm that merged closely related sequences to remove PCR and sequencing errors. To assign V, D and J gene segments, CDR3 sequences were aligned to IMGT reference sequences. For a sequence to be retained, a match of at least six nucleotides was required to both a V gene segment and a J gene segment. Rearrangements were called productive when the CDR3 lacked stop codons and stayed in frame with V and J; all others were non-productive. Following IMGT convention, CDR3 was defined as the stretch from the second conserved V-encoded cysteine up to the conserved J-encoded phenylalanine. Sequences without an unambiguous match to a single V gene segment were excluded from the earlier analysis of a few hundred of the donors. In an earlier analysis of 450 to 700 of the donors, V segments were called functional above 56.7% productive rearrangements and were called segregating when the between-donor standard deviation exceeded 5%. A statistical classification framework was built to diagnose cytomegalovirus status from the catalog of TCR beta chain sequences. A later analysis assigned V and J genes by comparing TCR nucleotide sequences with IMGT/GENE-DB human TR gene sequences. A later analysis assigned CDR3 sequences and most-parsimonious VDJ recombination scenarios with the TCRdist pipeline. In a later analysis, every TCR beta chain was defined by the combination of its CDR3 amino acid sequence and its V-gene family, and reads without a unique V-gene family were dropped. As a way to deal with suspected cross-contamination and a sequencing artifact, a later analysis dropped approximately 590 nucleotide sequences that were highly shared and had low generation probability. In a later analysis, a clonal expansion index for each public chain was calculated from normalized within-repertoire ranks of inferred template counts. In a later analysis, generation probabilities were computed using a VDJ recombination model fitted to out-of-frame rearrangements, and the results were checked against IGoR. A later analysis scored TCR-TCR, TCR-HLA and TCR-CMV co-occurrence with hypergeometric tests, applying a repertoire-size bias correction to TCR pairs. In a later analysis, false discovery rates were estimated by permuting HLA or CMV assignments 20 times. In a later analysis, co-occurring TCRs were grouped using DBSCAN, with TCRdist sequence similarity added in when clustering inside HLA-allele-positive subsets. Repertoires with fewer than 30,000 or more than 120,000 public chains, plus five repertoires with anomalous nucleotide sharing, were excluded from co-occurrence clustering. Drawn from immuneACCESS, this table holds only the in-frame rearrangements with V and J called that TCRdb kept. Clones are partly lost; checked studies trace under half to an unresolved V gene and leave the rest unexplained. That table furnishes V, J and clone size, whereas the DNA furnished D and trimming. The sample's table lists a count of some 130,000 clones. The ten largest clonotypes hold about 1.5% of the sample.

Worth noting for this clone: Its binding antigen is unknown.

The cohort comprised under 700 healthy bone marrow donors. At the time of sampling, every cohort member was nominally healthy, though immune exposures that went unrecorded were likely present. The donor tested CMV seropositive, placing the donor among the 290 or so seropositive members of the cohort. A peripheral blood sample was provided by each donor, and peripheral blood mononuclear cells were used for TCR beta sequencing. The Qiagen DNeasy Blood Extraction Kit was used to extract genomic DNA from the blood cell samples. The TCR sequence derives from a woman aged 35 to 49 in good health and CMV-seropositive. The specimen sequenced was PBMCs. The V and J segments used are TRBV2 and TRBJ1-5; TRBD1 is a possible D gene, resting on 5 matching bases. Read as DNA, the sequence is TGTGCCAGCAGTCTGGAATCAGGGTCTAGCAATCAGCCCCAGCATTTT. It specifies CASSLESGSSNQPQHF.